This T cell receptor beta chain appears in the sequencing data of a study of cytomegalovirus exposure and HLA in healthy donors. Notes on the study in general: Rare TCR sequences predominated, though certain public TCRs were found in many donors. A later analysis found that most CMV-associated TCR beta chains appeared HLA-restricted. It was likely that a cluster of highly shared sequence variants was a sequencing artifact. In a later analysis, common viral pathogens appeared linked to several of the most significant clusters.

Use of 60 Vbeta and 13 Jbeta primers characterized the PCR. Sequencing used immunoSEQ multiplex PCR; TCRdb keeps in-frame clones, though not all of them. The data contain about 110,000 clones, about 80% of them seen just once; the ten biggest clones take up roughly 2.9%. A remark on this clone: The target antigen is unknown.

The CDR3 has 15 amino acids. Germline CDR1 MNHNS, CDR2 SASEGT. J was trimmed by 5 bases and V by 6 bases; bases with no gene match: 10. The sequencing sample was made of PBMCs. This sequence joins TRBV6-1 and TRBJ1-5, with 7 bases that match TRBD1. The sequence was obtained from a woman aged 55-69 years in good health and CMV-seropositive. For the CDR3, the DNA is TGTGCCAGCAGCCCCGACAGGGCCTATTATCAGCCCCAGCATTTT. It codes for CASSPDRAYYQPQHF.